Shown below are 6 T cell receptor beta chains from a single sample sequenced in a study of T cells in localized non-small cell lung cancer. Data came from immunoSEQ multiplex PCR; TCRdb stores just in-frame clones and leaves some out. The sample includes more than 2,500 clones, around 28% seen only once; the top ten take approximately 9.1%. The material was normal lung tissue next to the tumor, obtained before any cancer treatment. The receptor set was obtained from a woman aged 35 to 70 with stage I lung adenocarcinoma.

This clone was recorded a few times. J is TRBJ2-3 and V is TRBV29-1; 14 bases are a match to TRBD2. V shed 6 bases, J shed 5 bases, and the junction held 7 bases outside the gene matches. The CDR3 is 15 amino acids. The germline gives CDR1 SQVTM, CDR2 ANQGSEA. The CDR3 nucleotides are TGCAGCGTGGCCGGGACTAGCGGGGGAAGAGATACGCAGTATTTT. Translated: CSVAGTSGGRDTQYF.

J is TRBJ2-6 and V is TRBV11-3; possible D gene TRBD1, 6 bases. Trimming removed 5 bases at V and 0 bases at J, with 11 bases between. The CDR3 runs to 16 residues. The germline V gene has CDR1 SGHNT and CDR2 YENEEA. In DNA form, the CDR3 reads TGTGCCAGCAGCCGGGACAAAGGCTCTGGGGCCAACGTCCTGACTTTC. This sequence encodes CASSRDKGSGANVLTF.

This clone was counted a few times. The V gene is TRBV19, the J gene TRBJ2-7; D unresolved. The CDR3 sequence is 13 residues long. The germline gives CDR1 LNHDA, CDR2 SQIVND (reference sequence). V lost 4 bases and J 6 bases, leaving 13 bases between the germline ends. The CDR3 region has the DNA TGTGCCAGTAGTACGCAACATGGTCTCGAGCAGTACTTC. The encoded protein is CASSTQHGLEQYF.

The sample holds a few counts of this clone. The V and J genes are TRBV11-3 and TRBJ2-3; 8 bases map to TRBD2. This CDR3 contains 14 residues. With 2 bases clipped from V and 6 bases from J, the junction kept 4 bases outside the gene matches. Germline V gene data show CDR1 as SGHNT and CDR2 as YENEEA. The DNA of the CDR3 is TGTGCCAGCAGCTTAAACGGGGGGGCGGATACGCAGTATTTT. Protein product: CASSLNGGADTQYF.

The gene calls are TRBV18 and TRBJ2-2; 8 bases are a match to TRBD1. The V gene's germline CDR1 is KGHSH and CDR2 LQKENI. The CDR3 runs to 15 residues. The ends lost 5 bases at V and 3 bases at J; junction bases unmatched: 5. CDR3: CASSERTGHTGELFF. The CDR3 nucleotides read TGTGCCAGCTCAGAAAGGACAGGGCACACCGGGGAGCTGTTTTTT.

This clone occurred a few times. This rearrangement joins TRBV6-1 to TRBJ1-1, with D perhaps TRBD1 (5 bases). CDR3 size: 14 residues. Germline V gene sequence: CDR1 MNHNS, CDR2 SASEGT. Trimming removed 1 base from V and 10 bases from J, with 16 bases in between. The DNA of the CDR3 is TGTGCCAGCAGTGAAGACAGGAACATCGGGAGAGCTTTCTTT. Translated: CASSEDRNIGRAFF.